This is a list of T cell receptor beta chains from one sample in a study of CD8+ T cells in alopecia areata. Clones were read by immunoSEQ multiplex PCR, and TCRdb kept only the in-frame ones, dropping some. This repertoire shows around 200,000 clones, 63% found once; its top ten account for under 2%. Sequences were derived from CD4+ T cells sorted from blood, sampled at week 0. The receptors derive from a human donor with alopecia areata. The conserved cysteine and the conserved F or W are not part of the CDR3 here. The D gene is left open where the match is weak.

V gene	D gene	J gene	CDR3 protein
TRBV11-1	-	TRBJ1-6	ASSLDGQAPLH
TRBV2	-	TRBJ2-5	ASRLTSLETQY
TRBV9	-	TRBJ2-7	ASGRGDFEQY
TRBV5-1	-	TRBJ2-7	ASSLATGEAYEQY
TRBV29-1	-	TRBJ2-7	SALNRGDGEQY
TRBV29-1	-	TRBJ1-5	SAQTGSDQPQH
TRBV10-3	-	TRBJ2-3	AISESSTDTQY
TRBV7-3	-	TRBJ2-3	ASSLKGGWTDTQY
TRBV7-9	-	TRBJ2-5	ASSRETQY
TRBV5-1	TRBD1	TRBJ2-7	ASSLGQGFYEQY
TRBV5-1	TRBD1	TRBJ2-7	ASSLGQGIYEHY
TRBV19	-	TRBJ1-1	ASRVYQGRTEAF
TRBV4-3	-	TRBJ2-7	ASSGQFGHHYEQY
TRBV29-1	-	TRBJ1-5	SVAFGRGYNQPQH
TRBV2	-	TRBJ2-5	ASSGSFLQETQY
TRBV29-1	TRBD2	TRBJ2-1	SGLTRLAGGAQF
TRBV6-1	TRBD1	TRBJ2-3	ASSEDRGQRTDTQY
TRBV27	-	TRBJ2-6	ASSLGWAGANVLT
TRBV29-1	-	TRBJ1-1	SGHRNTEAF
TRBV15	TRBD1	TRBJ1-2	ATSRETGFYGYT
TRBV15	-	TRBJ1-6	ATSRDLVLSYNSPLH
TRBV11-3	-	TRBJ2-7	ASSPGLKSYEQY
TRBV11-1	-	TRBJ2-1	ASSPGGVGNEQF
TRBV29-1	TRBD1	TRBJ2-3	STGGTLTDTQY
TRBV6-1	TRBD2	TRBJ2-3	ASSEVGGLQY
TRBV29-1	-	TRBJ2-3	SVEDRVDTQY
TRBV5-1	-	TRBJ2-1	ASAKPGGDEQF
TRBV12-5	-	TRBJ1-4	ASGLATGAHEKLF
TRBV29-1	-	TRBJ1-2	SVEEQSPTNYGYT
TRBV7-2	TRBD1	TRBJ2-7	ASSLDRGLGYEQY
TRBV29-1	TRBD1	TRBJ1-2	SAHTGGAGYGYT
TRBV14	-	TRBJ2-7	ASSQGGRYEQY
TRBV4-3	-	TRBJ2-1	ASSQARIKNEQF
TRBV9	TRBD1	TRBJ1-2	ASREDRGDYGYT
TRBV6-5	TRBD1	TRBJ1-5	ASSRFGTGAQPQH
TRBV4-1	TRBD1	TRBJ1-6	ASSQTGFNNSPLH
TRBV7-2	TRBD1	TRBJ2-7	ASSLSGQGSREQY
TRBV30	-	TRBJ1-2	AWSVTRTEHFYGYT
TRBV25-1	-	TRBJ1-6	ASSEQGFSLH
TRBV21-1	-	TRBJ1-2	ASTQVYRGYGYT
TRBV30	-	TRBJ1-2	AWTASNYGYT
TRBV29-1	-	TRBJ2-2	SVAGGQNTGELF
TRBV5-1	-	TRBJ2-1	ASSLPFEGARTYNEQF
TRBV30	-	TRBJ1-5	AWSVGTHDQPQH
TRBV30	TRBD1	TRBJ2-5	AWSVRRTGKETQY
TRBV15	-	TRBJ1-3	ATSSDRPGNTIY
TRBV2	-	TRBJ1-5	ASSEVRESGQPQH
TRBV11-2	-	TRBJ2-3	ASSLGPGDTQY
TRBV19	-	TRBJ1-2	ASMDRQYSYGYT
TRBV15	TRBD2	TRBJ2-3	ATSMVRGGIRTDTQY
TRBV6-5	-	TRBJ1-4	ASRGSEVEKLF
TRBV20-1	-	TRBJ2-5	SARNQETQY
TRBV7-2	-	TRBJ2-5	ASSLGWGQETQY
TRBV18	-	TRBJ1-2	ASSPAENYGYT
TRBV9	-	TRBJ1-6	ASSVGGLNSPLH